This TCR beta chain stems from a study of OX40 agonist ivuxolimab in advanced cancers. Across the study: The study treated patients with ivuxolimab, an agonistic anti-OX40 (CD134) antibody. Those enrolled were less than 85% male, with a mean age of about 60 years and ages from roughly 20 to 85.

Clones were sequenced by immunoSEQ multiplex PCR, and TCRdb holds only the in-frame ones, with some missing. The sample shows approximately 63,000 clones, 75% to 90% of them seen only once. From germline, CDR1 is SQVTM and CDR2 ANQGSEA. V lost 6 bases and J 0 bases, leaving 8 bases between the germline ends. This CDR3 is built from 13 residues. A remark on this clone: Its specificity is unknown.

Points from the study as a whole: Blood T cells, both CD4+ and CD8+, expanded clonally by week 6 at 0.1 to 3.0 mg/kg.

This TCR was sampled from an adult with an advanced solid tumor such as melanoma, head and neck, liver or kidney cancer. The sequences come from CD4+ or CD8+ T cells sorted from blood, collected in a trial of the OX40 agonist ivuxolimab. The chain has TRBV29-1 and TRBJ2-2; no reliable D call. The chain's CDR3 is CSVSQANTGELFF. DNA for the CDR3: TGCAGCGTGAGTCAGGCGAACACCGGGGAGCTGTTTTTT.